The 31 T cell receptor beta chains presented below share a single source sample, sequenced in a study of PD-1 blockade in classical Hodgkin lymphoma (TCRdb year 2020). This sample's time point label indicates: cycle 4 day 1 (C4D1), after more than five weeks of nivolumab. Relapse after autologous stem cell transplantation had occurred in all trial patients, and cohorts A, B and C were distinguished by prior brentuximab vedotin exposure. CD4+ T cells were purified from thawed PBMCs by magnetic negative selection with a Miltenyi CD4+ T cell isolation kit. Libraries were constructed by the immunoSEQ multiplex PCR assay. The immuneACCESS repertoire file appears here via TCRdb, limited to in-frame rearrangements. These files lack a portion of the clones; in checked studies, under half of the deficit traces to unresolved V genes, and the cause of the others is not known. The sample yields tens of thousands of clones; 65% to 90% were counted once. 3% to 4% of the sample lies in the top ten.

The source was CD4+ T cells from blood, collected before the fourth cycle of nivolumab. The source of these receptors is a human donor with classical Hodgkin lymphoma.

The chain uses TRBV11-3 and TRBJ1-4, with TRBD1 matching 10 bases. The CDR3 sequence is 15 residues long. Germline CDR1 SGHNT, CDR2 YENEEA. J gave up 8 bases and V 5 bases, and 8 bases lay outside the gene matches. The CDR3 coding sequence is TGTGCCAGCAGCGTACGGTGGACAGGGGGAGAAAAACTGTTTTTT. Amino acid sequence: CASSVRWTGGEKLFF. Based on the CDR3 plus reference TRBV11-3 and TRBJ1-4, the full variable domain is EAGVVQSPRYKIIEKKQPVAFWCNPISGHNTLYWYLQNLGQGPELLIRYENEEAVDDSQLPKDRFSAERLKGVDSTLKIQPAELGDSAVYLCASSVRWTGGEKLFFGSGTQLSVL.

Here the CDR3 reads CASHRQGYEQYF. In DNA form, the CDR3 reads TGTGCCAGTCATAGACAGGGCTACGAGCAGTACTTC. The gene calls are TRBV28 and TRBJ2-7; 7 nucleotides line up with TRBD1. The V and J ends lost 9 bases and 3 bases, in that order; junction bases with no gene match: 5. Germline V gene sequence: CDR1 MDHEN, CDR2 SYDVKM. The CDR3 is 12 amino acids.

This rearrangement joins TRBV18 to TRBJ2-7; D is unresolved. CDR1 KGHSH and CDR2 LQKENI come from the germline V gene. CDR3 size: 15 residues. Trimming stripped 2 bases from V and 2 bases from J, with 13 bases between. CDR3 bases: TGTGCCAGCTCACCATACGGACCAGGCGCCTACGAGCAGTACTTC. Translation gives CASSPYGPGAYEQYF. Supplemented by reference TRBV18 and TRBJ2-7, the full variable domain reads NAGVMQNPRHLVRRRGQEARLRCSPMKGHSHVYWYRQLPEEGLKFMVYLQKENIIDESGMPKERFSAEFPKEGPSILRIQQVVRGDSAAYFCASSPYGPGAYEQYFGPGTRLTVT.

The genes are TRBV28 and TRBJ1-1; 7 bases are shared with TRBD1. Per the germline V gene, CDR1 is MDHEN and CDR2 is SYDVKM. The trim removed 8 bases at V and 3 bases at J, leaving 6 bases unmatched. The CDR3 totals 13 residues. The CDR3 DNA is TGTGCCAGCGGGGACAGTAGGTACACTGAAGCTTTCTTT. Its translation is CASGDSRYTEAFF.

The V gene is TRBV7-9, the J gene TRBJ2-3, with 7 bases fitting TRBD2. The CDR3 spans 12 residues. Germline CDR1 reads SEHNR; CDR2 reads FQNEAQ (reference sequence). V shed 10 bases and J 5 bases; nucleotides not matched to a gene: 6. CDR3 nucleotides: TGTGCCACCGGACTAGGAGGAGATACGCAGTATTTT. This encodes CATGLGGDTQYF. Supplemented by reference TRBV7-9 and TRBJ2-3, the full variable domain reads DTGVSQNPRHKITKRGQNVTFRCDPISEHNRLYWYRQTLGQGPEFLTYFQNEAQLEKSRLLSDRFSAERPKGSFSTLEIQRTEQGDSAMYLCATGLGGDTQYFGPGTRLTVL.

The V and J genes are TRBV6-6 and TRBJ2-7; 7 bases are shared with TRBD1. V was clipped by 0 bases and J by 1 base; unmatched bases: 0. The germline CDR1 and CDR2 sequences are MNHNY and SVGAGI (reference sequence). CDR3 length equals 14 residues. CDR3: CASSYSGQSYEQYF. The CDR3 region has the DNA TGTGCCAGCAGTTACTCGGGACAGTCCTACGAGCAGTACTTC.

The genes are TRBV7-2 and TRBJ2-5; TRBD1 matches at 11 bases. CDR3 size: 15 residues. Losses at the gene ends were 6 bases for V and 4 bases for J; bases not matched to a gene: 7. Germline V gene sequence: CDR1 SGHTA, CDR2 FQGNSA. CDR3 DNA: TGTGCCAGCAGTTCCGGACAGGGGGCGCGAGAGACCCAGTACTTC. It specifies CASSSGQGARETQYF.

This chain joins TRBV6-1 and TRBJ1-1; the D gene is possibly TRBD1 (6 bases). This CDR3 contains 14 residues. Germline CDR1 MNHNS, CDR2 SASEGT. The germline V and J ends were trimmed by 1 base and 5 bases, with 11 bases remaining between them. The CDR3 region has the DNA TGTGCCAGCAGTGAAGGGCGAGGGGGGACTGAAGCTTTCTTT. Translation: CASSEGRGGTEAFF.

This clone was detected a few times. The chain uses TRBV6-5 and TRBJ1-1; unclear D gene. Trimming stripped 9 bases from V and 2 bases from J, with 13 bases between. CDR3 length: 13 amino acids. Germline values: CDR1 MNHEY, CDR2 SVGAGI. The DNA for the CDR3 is TGTGCCAGTTCAACATTGATAAACACTGAAGCTTTCTTT. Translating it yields CASSTLINTEAFF.

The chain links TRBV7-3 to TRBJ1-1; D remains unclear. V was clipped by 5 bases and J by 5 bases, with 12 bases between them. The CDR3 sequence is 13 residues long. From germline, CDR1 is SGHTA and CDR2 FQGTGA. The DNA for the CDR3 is TGTGCCAGCAGCCCCATGCGGGGAACTGAAGCTTTCTTT. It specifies CASSPMRGTEAFF.

The chain's CDR3 is CASSFGEGAKNIQYF. DNA for the CDR3: TGTGCCAGCAGCTTCGGAGAGGGGGCCAAAAACATTCAGTACTTC. This rearrangement joins TRBV7-2 to TRBJ2-4, with D perhaps given as TRBD1 or TRBD2 (5 bases each). The length of the CDR3 is 15 residues. V gave up 3 bases and J gave up 1 base, with 10 bases separating them. Germline V gene lookup returns CDR1 SGHTA and CDR2 FQGNSA. Complete variable domain (other parts from reference TRBV7-2 and TRBJ2-4): GAGVSQSPSNKVTEKGKDVELRCDPISGHTALYWYRQSLGQGLEFLIYFQGNSAPDKSGLPSDRFSAERTGGSVSTLTIQRTQQEDSAVYLCASSFGEGAKNIQYFGAGTRLSVL.

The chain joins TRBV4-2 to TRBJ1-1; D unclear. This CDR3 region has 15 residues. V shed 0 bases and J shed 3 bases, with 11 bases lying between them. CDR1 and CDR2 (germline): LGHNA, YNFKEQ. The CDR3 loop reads CASSQDWGGDTEAFF. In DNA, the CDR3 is TGTGCCAGCAGCCAAGATTGGGGAGGAGACACTGAAGCTTTCTTT.

The CDR3 spells CASTGHGSPTYEQYF. CDR3 nucleotides: TGTGCCAGCACAGGTCATGGCAGTCCCACCTACGAGCAGTACTTC. This sequence joins TRBV2 and TRBJ2-7; D unclear. CDR1 and CDR2 from the germline V gene are SNHLY and FYNNEI. Trimming cost V 7 bases and J 2 bases, with 18 bases left between them. The CDR3 has 15 amino acids.

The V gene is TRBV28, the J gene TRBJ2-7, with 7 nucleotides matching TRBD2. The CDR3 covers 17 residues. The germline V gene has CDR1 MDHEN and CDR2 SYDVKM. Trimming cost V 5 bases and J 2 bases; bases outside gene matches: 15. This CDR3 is CASSPDLGLAVPYEQYF. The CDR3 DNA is TGTGCCAGCAGTCCCGACCTGGGGCTAGCGGTACCCTACGAGCAGTACTTC.

CDR3 residues: CASSLEMGQGWKTQYF. The CDR3 DNA reads as TGTGCCAGCAGCTTGGAGATGGGGCAGGGATGGAAGACCCAGTACTTC. The V call is TRBV5-5, the J call TRBJ2-5, with D maybe TRBD1 (5 bases). The CDR3 length is 16 residues. V shed 0 bases and J shed 6 bases, with 18 bases lying between them. Per germline, CDR1 SGHKS and CDR2 YYEKEE (reference sequence).

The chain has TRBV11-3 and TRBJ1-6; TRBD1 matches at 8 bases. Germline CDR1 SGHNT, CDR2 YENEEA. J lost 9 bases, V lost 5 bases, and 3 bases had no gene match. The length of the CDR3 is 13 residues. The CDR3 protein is CASSPGGASPLHF. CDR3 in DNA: TGTGCCAGCAGCCCAGGGGGCGCTTCACCCCTCCACTTT.

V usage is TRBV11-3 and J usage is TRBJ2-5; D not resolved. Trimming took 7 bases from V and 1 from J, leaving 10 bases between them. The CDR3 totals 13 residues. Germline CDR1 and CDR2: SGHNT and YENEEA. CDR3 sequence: CASMKGTQETQYF. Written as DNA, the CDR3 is TGTGCCAGCATGAAGGGAACCCAAGAGACCCAGTACTTC.

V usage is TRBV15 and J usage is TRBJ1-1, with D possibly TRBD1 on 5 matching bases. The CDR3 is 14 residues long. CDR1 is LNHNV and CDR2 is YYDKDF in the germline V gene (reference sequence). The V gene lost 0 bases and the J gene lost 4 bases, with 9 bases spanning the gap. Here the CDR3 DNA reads TGTGCCACCAGCAGAGATCTCGGGGGCACTGAAGCTTTCTTT. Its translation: CATSRDLGGTEAFF.

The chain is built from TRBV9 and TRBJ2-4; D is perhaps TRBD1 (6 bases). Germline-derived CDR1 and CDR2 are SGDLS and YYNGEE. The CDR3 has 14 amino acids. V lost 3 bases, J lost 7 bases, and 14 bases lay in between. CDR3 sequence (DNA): TGTGCCAGCAGCGCAGGGACACCGGGCAACATTCAGTACTTC. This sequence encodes CASSAGTPGNIQYF.

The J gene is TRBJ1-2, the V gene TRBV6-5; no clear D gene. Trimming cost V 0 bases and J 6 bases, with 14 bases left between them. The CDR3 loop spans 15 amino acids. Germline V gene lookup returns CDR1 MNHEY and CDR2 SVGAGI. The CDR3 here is CASSYSSAEGHGYTF. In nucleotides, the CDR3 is TGTGCCAGCAGTTACTCGAGTGCGGAGGGTCATGGCTACACCTTC.

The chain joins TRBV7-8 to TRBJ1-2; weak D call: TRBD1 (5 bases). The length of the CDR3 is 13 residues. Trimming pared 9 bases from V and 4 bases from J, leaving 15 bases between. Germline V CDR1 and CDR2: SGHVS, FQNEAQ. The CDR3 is CASGTAEIYGYTF. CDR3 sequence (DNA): TGTGCCAGTGGGACGGCGGAAATCTATGGCTACACCTTC.

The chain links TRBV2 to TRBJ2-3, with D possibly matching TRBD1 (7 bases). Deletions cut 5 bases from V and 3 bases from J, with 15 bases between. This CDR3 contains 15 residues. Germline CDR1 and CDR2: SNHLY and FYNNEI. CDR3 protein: CASSPSGGLTDTQYF. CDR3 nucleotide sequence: TGTGCCAGCAGTCCCTCAGGGGGGCTGACAGATACGCAGTATTTT.

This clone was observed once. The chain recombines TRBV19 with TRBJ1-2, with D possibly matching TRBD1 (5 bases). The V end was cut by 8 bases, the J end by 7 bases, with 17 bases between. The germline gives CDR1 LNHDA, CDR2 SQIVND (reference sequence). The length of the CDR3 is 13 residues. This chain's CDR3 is CASQNRGPGGYTF. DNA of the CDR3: TGTGCCAGTCAAAATCGGGGACCGGGTGGCTACACCTTC.

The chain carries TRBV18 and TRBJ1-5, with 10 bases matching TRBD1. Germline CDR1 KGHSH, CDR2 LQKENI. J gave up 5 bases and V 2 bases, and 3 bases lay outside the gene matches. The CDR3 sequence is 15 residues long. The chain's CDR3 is CASSPGTGEDQPQHF. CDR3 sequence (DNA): TGTGCCAGCTCACCAGGGACAGGGGAGGATCAGCCCCAGCATTTT.

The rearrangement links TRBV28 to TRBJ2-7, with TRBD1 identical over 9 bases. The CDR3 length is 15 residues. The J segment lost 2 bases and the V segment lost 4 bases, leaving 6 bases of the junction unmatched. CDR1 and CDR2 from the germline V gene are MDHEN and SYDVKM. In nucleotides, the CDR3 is TGTGCCAGCAGTTCGCTGGACAGGGGTCCCTACGAGCAGTACTTC. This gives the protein CASSSLDRGPYEQYF.

The CDR3 DNA sequence: TGTGCCAGCAGGATAGATACGGCCGAGCAGTACTTC. This codes for CASRIDTAEQYF. This chain connects TRBV2 to TRBJ2-7; D is unclear. In germline, CDR1 is SNHLY, CDR2 FYNNEI. The V and J ends lost 6 bases and 6 bases respectively, with 12 bases between them. The CDR3 length is 12 residues.

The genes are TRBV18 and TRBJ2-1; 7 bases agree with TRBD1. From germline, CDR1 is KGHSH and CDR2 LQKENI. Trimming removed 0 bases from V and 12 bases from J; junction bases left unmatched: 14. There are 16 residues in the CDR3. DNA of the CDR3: TGTGCCAGCTCACCACCACCACAAACAGGGGTTGGTGGGCAGTTCTTC. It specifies CASSPPPQTGVGGQFF.

The CDR3 loop reads CASSSSGVGYNEQFF. The CDR3 DNA is TGTGCCAGCAGCTCTAGCGGGGTAGGCTACAATGAGCAGTTCTTC. The rearrangement links TRBV7-6 to TRBJ2-1; 9 nucleotides line up with TRBD2. Trimming took 4 bases from V and 3 from J; bases not matched to a gene: 4. CDR1 is SGHVS, CDR2 FNYEAQ, per germline. The CDR3 is 15 residues long.

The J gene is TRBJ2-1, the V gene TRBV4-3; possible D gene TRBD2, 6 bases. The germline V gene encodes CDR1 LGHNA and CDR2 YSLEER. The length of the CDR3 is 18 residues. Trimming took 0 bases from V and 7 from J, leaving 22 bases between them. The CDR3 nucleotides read TGCGCCAGCAGCCAAGATCCGCACGTGGGGGGATTACGGAATGAGCAGTTCTTC. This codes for CASSQDPHVGGLRNEQFF.

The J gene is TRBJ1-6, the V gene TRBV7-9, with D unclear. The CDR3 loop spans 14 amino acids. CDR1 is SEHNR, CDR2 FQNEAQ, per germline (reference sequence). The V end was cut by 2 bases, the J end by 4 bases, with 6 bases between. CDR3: CASSLNTYNSPLHF. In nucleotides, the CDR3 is TGTGCCAGCAGCTTAAACACTTATAATTCACCCCTCCACTTT.

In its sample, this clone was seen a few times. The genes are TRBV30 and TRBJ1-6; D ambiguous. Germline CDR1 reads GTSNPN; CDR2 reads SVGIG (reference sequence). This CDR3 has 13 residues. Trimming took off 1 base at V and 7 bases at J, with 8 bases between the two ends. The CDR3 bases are TGTGCCTGGAGTGGAAGGGTGAATTCACCCCTCCACTTT. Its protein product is CAWSGRVNSPLHF.